What follows are 32 T cell receptor beta chains derived from one specimen sequenced in a study of identical twins. TCRdb re-called the 5' RACE reads through MiXCR, storing one row per CDR3 protein. Of a few hundred thousand distinct CDR3 sequences in the sample, 9.5% to 10% were seen once. The sample was also reused in another study, on yellow fever vaccine responses in identical twins.

The sequenced sample consisted of PBMCs. The receptors here all came from a woman between 18 and 29 years old in good health.

This clonotype appeared a few times. The chain combines TRBV29-1 with TRBJ2-7; 11 nucleotides line up with TRBD1. The CDR3 totals 15 residues. Germline V gives CDR1 SQVTM, CDR2 ANQGSEA. J lost 3 bases, V lost 4 bases, and 8 bases had no gene match. CDR3 sequence: CSVGEGTGGIYEQYF. As DNA, the CDR3 is TGCAGCGTTGGAGAGGGGACAGGGGGGATCTACGAGCAGTACTTC.

There are many counts of this clonotype. The genes are TRBV15 and TRBJ2-6; 7 nucleotides match TRBD1. This CDR3 contains 16 residues. J lost 0 bases, V lost 3 bases, and 2 bases had no gene match. CDR1 and CDR2 (germline): LNHNV, YYDKDF (reference sequence). CDR3 sequence: CATSSYRGSGANVLTF. The DNA for the CDR3 is TGTGCCACCAGCAGTTACAGGGGCTCTGGGGCCAACGTCCTGACTTTC.

The chain employs TRBV4-1 and TRBJ2-3; D tentatively fits TRBD1 or TRBD2 (5 bases each). CDR1 and CDR2 (germline): MGHRA, YSYEKL. Trimming took off 1 base at V and 6 bases at J, with 11 bases between the two ends. This CDR3 is 14 amino acids long. CDR3 region: CASSQVGRPDTQYF. CDR3 in DNA: TGCGCCAGCAGCCAAGTGGGACGCCCCGATACGCAGTATTTT.

The rearrangement links TRBV25-1 to TRBJ2-1, with a possible D match to TRBD1 (5 bases). This CDR3 spans 16 amino acids. V gave up 7 bases and J gave up 2 bases, with 18 bases separating them. The germline V gene encodes CDR1 MGHDK and CDR2 SYGVNS. The CDR3 region is CASKGANAAAYNEQFF. CDR3 nucleotide sequence: TGTGCCAGCAAAGGGGCCAATGCGGCCGCCTACAATGAGCAGTTCTTC. The full variable domain, in which reference TRBV25-1 and TRBJ2-1 provide the parts outside the CDR3, is EADIYQTPRYLVIGTGKKITLECSQTMGHDKMYWYQQDPGMELHLIHYSYGVNSTEKGDLSSESTVSRIRTEHFPLTLESARPSHTSQYLCASKGANAAAYNEQFFGPGTRLTVL.

V and J are TRBV29-1 and TRBJ2-1, with unresolved D. Germline lookup yields CDR1 SQVTM and CDR2 ANQGSEA. The CDR3 runs to 13 residues. CDR3 DNA: TGCAGTCACCAGGCCGAACTTTACAATGAGCAGTTCTTC. Translated, it gives CSHQAELYNEQFF.

This chain links TRBV12-3 or TRBV12-4 with TRBJ2-2; 12 bases fit TRBD2. V shed 3 bases, J shed 4 bases, and the junction held 6 bases outside the gene matches. The CDR3 contains 17 residues. In DNA, the CDR3 is TGTGCCAGCAGTTTGCTAGCGGGGGGGCTCGTCACCGGGGAGCTGTTTTTT. This sequence encodes CASSLLAGGLVTGELFF.

This rearrangement joins TRBV30 to TRBJ1-1; D is undetermined. CDR1 GTSNPN and CDR2 SVGIG come from the germline V gene (reference sequence). The CDR3 length is 13 residues. The V and J ends lost 2 bases and 7 bases respectively, with 14 bases between them. The CDR3 loop is CAWSMAPWSEAFF. CDR3 bases: TGTGCCTGGAGTATGGCCCCTTGGAGTGAAGCTTTCTTT.

In its sample, this clonotype was seen many times. The rearrangement joins TRBV5-4 to TRBJ2-5; no clear D gene. The germline V gene has CDR1 SGHNT and CDR2 YYREEE (reference sequence). Trimming took off 0 bases at V and 2 bases at J, with 5 bases between the two ends. The CDR3 sequence is 13 residues long. The CDR3, as DNA: TGTGCCAGCAGCTTGGAGCTTCAAGAGACCCAGTACTTC. Encoded protein: CASSLELQETQYF.

Many counts were recorded for this clonotype. The J gene is TRBJ2-1, the V gene TRBV7-9, with 11 bases that match TRBD2. The CDR3 has 17 residues. Germline loops: CDR1 SEHNR, CDR2 FQNEAQ (reference sequence). The V segment lost 5 bases and the J segment 7 bases; nucleotides outside the gene matches: 13. The CDR3 bases are TGTGCCAGCAGCAGGACCGAGGCTAGCGGGAGGTGGAATGAGCAGTTCTTC. Residues: CASSRTEASGRWNEQFF.

The V call is TRBV20-1, the J call TRBJ2-1, with a weak D call TRBD1 (5 bases). The CDR3 consists of 14 residues. V lost 5 bases to trimming and J lost 0 bases, with 11 bases between them. Germline V gene data show CDR1 as DFQATT and CDR2 as SNEGSKA (reference sequence). The CDR3 DNA reads as TGCAGTGCTGACAGATCCAGCTCCTACAATGAGCAGTTCTTC. Translation gives CSADRSSSYNEQFF.

The CDR3 loop reads CASSSPAGASTDTQYF. The CDR3 DNA reads as TGTGCCAGCAGCTCACCAGCGGGGGCTAGCACAGATACGCAGTATTTT. The J gene is TRBJ2-3, the V gene TRBV7-9; 8 nucleotides match TRBD2. CDR1 SEHNR and CDR2 FQNEAQ come from the germline V gene (reference sequence). The CDR3 is made up of 16 amino acids. V lost 4 bases to trimming and J lost 0 bases; unmatched junction nucleotides: 6.

This clonotype was detected ten times or more. The V gene is TRBV11-2, the J gene TRBJ2-1; unclear D gene. The CDR3 covers 13 residues. Germline CDR1 and CDR2: SGHAT and FQNNGV. V shed 2 bases and J shed 7 bases, with 9 bases lying between them. CDR3 DNA sequence: TGTGCCAGCAGCTTATGGGCCAGGAATGAGCAGTTCTTC. Protein sequence: CASSLWARNEQFF.

This clonotype was seen a handful of times. This rearrangement joins TRBV19 to TRBJ2-1, with 7 bases identical to TRBD1. The trim removed 5 bases at V and 4 bases at J, leaving 8 bases unmatched. Germline assignment: CDR1 LNHDA and CDR2 SQIVND (reference sequence). The length of the CDR3 is 15 residues. CDR3 loop: CASSSTGVLYNEQFF. DNA for the CDR3: TGTGCCAGTAGTTCTACAGGGGTCCTATACAATGAGCAGTTCTTC. The complete variable domain, with remaining parts taken from reference TRBV19 and TRBJ2-1, reads DGGITQSPKYLFRKEGQNVTLSCEQNLNHDAMYWYRQDPGQGLRLIYYSQIVNDFQKGDIAEGYSVSREKKESFPLTVTSAQKNPTAFYLCASSSTGVLYNEQFFGPGTRLTVL.

The chain employs TRBV6-2 or TRBV6-3 and TRBJ2-1; D is unresolved. Trimming took 7 bases from V and 9 from J, leaving 13 bases between them. CDR3 length equals 12 residues. CDR1 and CDR2 (germline): MNHEY, SVGEGT. The CDR3 DNA reads TGTGCCAGCACCCAGATGGTGGGTGAGCAGTTCTTC. Amino acid sequence: CASTQMVGEQFF.

V gene TRBV20-1 combines with J gene TRBJ2-7, with 8 positions matching TRBD1. Trimming cost V 0 bases and J 0 bases; bases outside gene matches: 13. This CDR3 comprises 18 residues. Germline V gives CDR1 DFQATT, CDR2 SNEGSKA (reference sequence). This chain's CDR3 is CSARDSRTGSLGSYEQYF. CDR3 sequence (DNA): TGCAGTGCTAGAGATTCCAGGACAGGGAGTCTTGGCTCCTACGAGCAGTACTTC.

This clonotype was picked up many times. The chain joins TRBV9 to TRBJ2-3; D remains ambiguous. This CDR3 region has 14 residues. From germline, CDR1 is SGDLS and CDR2 YYNGEE. The V end was cut by 0 bases, the J end by 3 bases, with 8 bases between. CDR3 sequence reads: CASSVVLGTDTQYF. Written as DNA, the CDR3 is TGTGCCAGCAGCGTAGTTCTGGGTACAGATACGCAGTATTTT.

Details on this clonotype: Sequence at one end of the junction differs from germline and may be a read error. The chain employs TRBV3-1 and TRBJ2-1; 11 bases are shared with TRBD2. Germline CDR1 reads LGHDT; CDR2 reads YNNKEL (reference sequence). This CDR3 is 15 amino acids long. The CDR3 DNA reads TGTGCCAGCAGCCCGCCCCTAGCGGGGGGTTTCGCAGTTAGCTTC. Translating gives CASSPPLAGGFAVSF.

This clonotype appeared a few times. The V and J genes are TRBV7-2 and TRBJ2-1; 11 bases map to TRBD2. The CDR3 covers 14 residues. V gave up 5 bases and J gave up 10 bases; unmatched junction bases: 7. Germline V gives CDR1 SGHTA, CDR2 FQGNSA. CDR3: CASSRSGGAAEQFF. Here the CDR3 DNA reads TGTGCCAGCAGCCGTAGCGGGGGGGCCGCCGAGCAGTTCTTC.

The gene calls are TRBV12-3 or TRBV12-4 and TRBJ1-2; the D gene is possibly TRBD1 (5 bases). Trimming shortened V by 5 bases and J by 4 bases, and 11 bases separated the two germline ends. This CDR3 is built from 13 residues. The CDR3: CASSIGATYGYTF. CDR3 DNA sequence: TGTGCCAGCAGTATAGGGGCGACCTATGGCTACACCTTC.

There are a few counts of this clonotype. The chain joins TRBV20-1 to TRBJ1-5; 8 nucleotides match TRBD1. The length of the CDR3 is 13 residues. The V segment lost 5 bases and the J segment 3 bases; nucleotides outside the gene matches: 3. Germline V CDR1 and CDR2: DFQATT, SNEGSKA (reference sequence). The CDR3 DNA follows: TGCAGTGCTGGACAGGGTGCCAATCAGCCCCAGCATTTT. Translation: CSAGQGANQPQHF.

This clonotype has only a few counts. Its ends do not fully match the called genes, so a read error is possible. The chain joins TRBV20-1 to TRBJ2-3; the D gene is possibly TRBD2 (5 bases). The CDR3 consists of 15 residues. Per germline, CDR1 DFQATT and CDR2 SNEGSKA (reference sequence). The DNA for the CDR3 is TGCAGTGCTCGAGATCGGCGGGTAGGATGGGATACGCAGTATTTT. It yields the protein CSARDRRVGWDTQYF.

The chain joins TRBV5-1 to TRBJ1-4, with a tentative D call TRBD1 (5 bases). Germline V lookup: CDR1 SGHRS, CDR2 YFSETQ. CDR3 length: 15 residues. V lost 4 bases and J lost 3, with 13 bases in between. The CDR3 coding sequence is TGCGCCAGCAGCCGGTCGCGGGACGCTAATGAAAAACTGTTTTTT. Amino acid sequence: CASSRSRDANEKLFF.

V is TRBV7-2 and J is TRBJ1-5; no clear D. Trimming pared 1 base from V and 4 bases from J, leaving 5 bases between. This CDR3 has 13 residues. Germline loops: CDR1 SGHTA, CDR2 FQGNSA. Here the CDR3 DNA reads TGTGCCAGCAGCTTAGAGCAGAATCAGCCCCAGCATTTT. Residues: CASSLEQNQPQHF.

This clonotype was counted between two and nine times. The chain is built from TRBV21-1 and TRBJ2-3; TRBD1 reflects the table's D call only, with no check against the DNA. TRBV21-1 corresponds to a pseudogene. The CDR3 contains 15 residues. The CDR3 coding sequence is TGTGCCAGCAGTCAGAGACCCCGGAGTGCAGATACGCAGTATTTT. It translates to CASSQRPRSADTQYF.

CDR3 protein: CASSQQGAGPLHF. In nucleotides, the CDR3 is TGTGCCAGCAGCCAACAGGGGGCAGGGCCCCTCCACTTT. This chain joins TRBV3-1 and TRBJ1-6; 8 nucleotides match TRBD1. Losses at the gene ends were 2 bases for V and 13 bases for J; bases not matched to a gene: 4. The germline gives CDR1 LGHDT, CDR2 YNNKEL (reference sequence). The CDR3 runs to 13 residues.

This clonotype showed up many times. The rearrangement joins TRBV12-3 or TRBV12-4 to TRBJ2-5; a weak D match, TRBD1 (7 bases). This CDR3 contains 14 residues. The V end was cut by 2 bases, the J end by 6 bases, with 13 bases between. CDR3 DNA sequence: TGTGCCAGCAGTTTAAGCCAGGGGGGCAAGACCCAGTACTTC. Encoded protein: CASSLSQGGKTQYF.

The sample holds many counts of this clonotype. The rearrangement uses TRBV29-1 and TRBJ2-3; 9 positions match TRBD2. Unmatched junction bases numbered 5, after V lost 7 bases and J lost 0 bases. CDR3 length equals 14 residues. Germline values: CDR1 SQVTM, CDR2 ANQGSEA. Here the CDR3 DNA reads TGCAGCGCCCTAGCGGGGACTAGCACAGATACGCAGTATTTT. This codes for CSALAGTSTDTQYF.

The V and J genes are TRBV4-3 and TRBJ2-7, with 10 bases aligning to TRBD2. CDR3 length: 16 residues. Germline values: CDR1 LGHNA, CDR2 YSLEER. V lost 0 bases, J lost 3 bases, and 5 bases stayed unmatched. In DNA form, the CDR3 reads TGCGCCAGCAGCCAAGATATCACTAGCGGGATCTACGAGCAGTACTTC. It is translated as CASSQDITSGIYEQYF.

This clonotype was detected ten times or more. This chain uses TRBV6-2 or TRBV6-3 with TRBJ1-5, with D perhaps matching TRBD1 (5 bases). This CDR3 contains 15 residues. Germline CDR1 and CDR2: MNHEY and SVGEGT. Trimming pared 2 bases from V and 4 bases from J, leaving 12 bases between. CDR3 nucleotide sequence: TGTGCCAGCAGTTACGCGCGACAGACAAATCAGCCCCAGCATTTT. Protein sequence: CASSYARQTNQPQHF.

This clonotype was counted many times. This chain links TRBV6-1 with TRBJ2-7, with 10 bases matching TRBD1. Trimming cost V 7 bases and J 5 bases; bases outside gene matches: 8. Germline loops: CDR1 MNHNS, CDR2 SASEGT. The CDR3 totals 14 residues. The DNA of the CDR3 is TGTGCCAGCACCAAGGACAGGGGGATAAACGAGCAGTACTTC. This encodes CASTKDRGINEQYF.

This clonotype was seen ten or more times. J is TRBJ2-1 and V is TRBV6-1; 10 bases are shared with TRBD2. This CDR3 spans 15 amino acids. Trimming took 2 bases from V and 9 from J; bases not matched to a gene: 7. From germline, CDR1 is MNHNS and CDR2 SASEGT. The chain's CDR3 is CASSETSGRAPEQFF. DNA for the CDR3: TGTGCCAGCAGTGAAACGAGCGGGAGGGCCCCTGAGCAGTTCTTC.

This clonotype was detected only a few times. The V gene is TRBV10-3, the J gene TRBJ2-6; D is unresolved. V gave up 7 bases and J gave up 1 base, with 5 bases separating them. The CDR3 covers 13 residues. The germline V gene encodes CDR1 ENHRY and CDR2 SYGVKD. CDR3 sequence reads: CAITGSGANVLTF. DNA of the CDR3: TGTGCCATCACCGGGTCTGGGGCCAACGTCCTGACTTTC.